This TCR beta chain was retrieved from a study of cytomegalovirus exposure and HLA in healthy donors. Study in general: Clustering assigned 81% of the roughly 380 genotyped donors to the Caucasian-associated ancestry cluster.

Vbeta (60) and Jbeta (13) primers were used in the PCR. Repertoires were generated with immunoSEQ multiplex PCR, while TCRdb's copy carries only in-frame clones and drops some. The sample yields roughly 120,000 clones, 70% to 80% seen once. The CDR3 is 16 amino acids. Trimming removed 2 bases from V and 4 bases from J; junction bases left unmatched: 4. The germline CDR1 and CDR2 sequences are MNHEY and SMNVEV (reference sequence). Details on this clone: Its antigen is undetermined.

Whole-study results and caveats: The study designated about 180 TCR beta chains cytomegalovirus-associated.

Nominal health characterized the donors when sampled, though unrecorded immune exposures were likely. This TCR was recovered from a woman aged 18-35 years in good health and CMV-seronegative. The source material was PBMCs. J is TRBJ2-2 and V is TRBV27, with 10 nucleotides matching TRBD1. The CDR3 DNA reads TGTGCCAGCAGTTTAAGGACAGGGGGAGGCACCGGGGAGCTGTTTTTT. Translation: CASSLRTGGGTGELFF.